This T cell receptor beta chain was sequenced during a study of blood T cell repertoires in COVID-19. About the study: Whether acute or convalescent, the COVID-19 samples came from the United States, Italy and Spain. T cells, B-cell-depleted T cells, or PBMCs provided the cDNA or gDNA that served as material.

J gave up 9 bases and V 8 bases, and 8 bases lay outside the gene matches. This CDR3 comprises 13 residues. The method was immunoSEQ multiplex PCR; TCRdb's version includes in-frame clones alone and lacks a portion of them. The sample has a few hundred thousand clones; roughly 90% are singletons. Sequencing was performed on peripheral blood. The rearrangement links TRBV12-3 or TRBV12-4 to TRBJ2-2; 8 nucleotides agree with TRBD2. This sequence was found in a man aged 35 to 55 with acute or convalescent COVID-19. This CDR3 reads CASSIAGPRELFF. For the CDR3, the DNA is TGTGCCAGCTCTATAGCGGGACCCAGGGAGCTGTTTTTT.